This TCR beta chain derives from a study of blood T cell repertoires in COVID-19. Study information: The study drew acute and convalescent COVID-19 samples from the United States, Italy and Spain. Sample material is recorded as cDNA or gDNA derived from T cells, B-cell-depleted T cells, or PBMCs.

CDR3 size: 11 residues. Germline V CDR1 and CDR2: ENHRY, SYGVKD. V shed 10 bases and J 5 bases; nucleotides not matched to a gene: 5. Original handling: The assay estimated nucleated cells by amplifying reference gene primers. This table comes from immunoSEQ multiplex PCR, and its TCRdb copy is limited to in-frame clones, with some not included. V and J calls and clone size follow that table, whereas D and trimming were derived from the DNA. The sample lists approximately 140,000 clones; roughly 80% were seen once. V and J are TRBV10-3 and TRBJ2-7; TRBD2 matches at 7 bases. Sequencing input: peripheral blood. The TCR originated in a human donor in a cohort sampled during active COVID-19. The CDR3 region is CATSGGDEQYF. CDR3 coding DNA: TGTGCCACCTCTGGGGGGGACGAGCAGTACTTC.